Shown below are 23 T cell receptor beta chains from a single sample sequenced in a study of cytomegalovirus exposure and HLA in healthy donors. A multiplex PCR was run with 60 Vbeta primers and 13 Jbeta primers. Sequenced by immunoSEQ multiplex PCR; TCRdb stores in-frame clones only, minus some. The table lists around 220,000 clones, around 83% of them singletons, with 1.2% to 1.5% in the top ten. The material sequenced was PBMCs. The receptors come from a girl aged 10-17 years in good health and CMV-seronegative.

The J gene is TRBJ2-6, the V gene TRBV7-9; D might be TRBD1 (6 bases). The CDR3 spans 16 residues. Germline CDR1 reads SEHNR; CDR2 reads FQNEAQ (reference sequence). Trimming took off 5 bases at V and 2 bases at J, with 13 bases between the two ends. CDR3 region: CASSLRTDPGANVLTF. CDR3 nucleotide sequence: TGTGCCAGCAGCCTCAGGACAGACCCTGGGGCCAACGTCCTGACTTTC. Drawing the rest from reference TRBV7-9 and TRBJ2-6, the complete variable domain is DTGVSQNPRHKITKRGQNVTFRCDPISEHNRLYWYRQTLGQGPEFLTYFQNEAQLEKSRLLSDRFSAERPKGSFSTLEIQRTEQGDSAMYLCASSLRTDPGANVLTFGAGSRLTVL.

The genes are TRBV28 and TRBJ2-5; possibly TRBD1 for D (5 bases). The CDR3 runs 14 residues. V was clipped by 2 bases and J by 7 bases, with 14 bases between them. The germline CDR1 and CDR2 sequences are MDHEN and SYDVKM. CDR3 sequence: CASSLQGETGTQYF. For the CDR3, the DNA is TGTGCCAGCAGTTTACAGGGTGAGACGGGGACCCAGTACTTC.

The genes are TRBV4-2 and TRBJ2-3, with 9 nucleotides matching TRBD2. This CDR3 has 17 amino acids. Trimming cost V 3 bases and J 4 bases; bases outside gene matches: 11. Germline CDR1 reads LGHNA; CDR2 reads YNFKEQ. CDR3 DNA: TGTGCCAGCAGCCACGAGATTGGTAGCGGGAGCGCAGATACGCAGTATTTT. It codes for CASSHEIGSGSADTQYF.

The J gene is TRBJ1-2, the V gene TRBV5-1; tentative D call: TRBD1 (5 bases). The V gene lost 4 bases and the J gene lost 8 bases, with 18 bases spanning the gap. CDR3 length: 14 residues. The germline V gene encodes CDR1 SGHRS and CDR2 YFSETQ. CDR3 nucleotides: TGCGCCAGCAGCCGAGACCAAGGGGATGGCGGCTACACCTTC. It is translated as CASSRDQGDGGYTF.

This clone was observed a single time. This chain connects TRBV27 to TRBJ2-1, with 14 positions matching TRBD2. V was pared by 5 bases and J by 9 bases, with 6 bases of the junction left unmatched. The CDR3 has 15 residues. The germline gives CDR1 MNHEY, CDR2 SMNVEV (reference sequence). The CDR3 nucleotides read TGTGCCAGCAGTAAGACTAGCGGGAGGGGTGGTGAGCAGTTCTTC. This encodes CASSKTSGRGGEQFF.

The chain links TRBV6-6 to TRBJ2-7; D may be TRBD1 (6 bases). The CDR3 is 14 amino acids. V lost 7 bases to trimming and J lost 3 bases, with 16 bases between them. Germline V CDR1 and CDR2: MNHNY, SVGAGI (reference sequence). The CDR3 DNA sequence: TGTGCCAGCATTCAGGGGAGCTCGAACTACGAGCAGTACTTC. It specifies CASIQGSSNYEQYF.

CDR3 sequence reads: CASSKYRVAEQYF. The CDR3 nucleotides are TGTGCCAGCAGCAAATACAGGGTCGCCGAGCAGTACTTC. This chain uses TRBV5-8 with TRBJ2-7; possible D gene TRBD1, 6 bases. CDR3 length: 13 residues. Germline loops: CDR1 SGHTS, CDR2 YDEGEE. The V gene lost 4 bases and the J gene lost 6 bases, with 14 bases spanning the gap.

The chain uses TRBV27 and TRBJ1-4; 9 bases map to TRBD1. The CDR3 covers 15 residues. Germline loops: CDR1 MNHEY, CDR2 SMNVEV (reference sequence). Trimming cost V 5 bases and J 8 bases; bases outside gene matches: 9. CDR3 sequence (DNA): TGTGCCAGCAGTCTAGAAGGGACAGGGAGGGAAAAACTGTTTTTT. Residues: CASSLEGTGREKLFF.

The chain links TRBV11-2 to TRBJ1-1; TRBD1 might be the D (6 bases). CDR3 length: 14 residues. CDR1 SGHAT and CDR2 FQNNGV come from the germline V gene. V lost 3 bases and J lost 3, with 11 bases in between. The CDR3 DNA sequence: TGTGCCAGCAGCTTGCACAGGGTCGACACTGAAGCTTTCTTT. Translation: CASSLHRVDTEAFF.

This rearrangement joins TRBV19 to TRBJ1-5, with D perhaps TRBD1 (6 bases). CDR1 is LNHDA, CDR2 SQIVND, per germline (reference sequence). V lost 6 bases to trimming and J lost 1 base, with 13 bases between them. The CDR3 has 15 amino acids. The CDR3: CASSLQGLSNQPQHF. The CDR3 coding sequence is TGTGCCAGTAGCCTACAGGGTTTGAGCAATCAGCCCCAGCATTTT.

This sequence joins TRBV4-3 and TRBJ1-1; a possible D gene is TRBD1 (5 bases). There are 16 residues in the CDR3. The V gene's germline CDR1 is LGHNA and CDR2 YSLEER. Trimming removed 1 base from V and 1 base from J, with 13 bases in between. The CDR3 sequence: CASSQAPGGWNTEAFF. CDR3 in DNA: TGCGCCAGCAGCCAAGCCCCCGGGGGATGGAACACTGAAGCTTTCTTT.

The V gene is TRBV9, the J gene TRBJ1-2; possibly TRBD1 for D (6 bases). The V end lost 3 bases, the J end lost 7 bases, and 19 bases lay between the germline ends. Per germline, CDR1 SGDLS and CDR2 YYNGEE. There are 15 residues in the CDR3. CDR3 in amino acids: CASSAQGNWKGGYTF. As DNA, the CDR3 is TGTGCCAGCAGCGCCCAGGGGAACTGGAAGGGTGGCTACACCTTC. Supplemented by reference TRBV9 and TRBJ1-2, the full variable domain reads DSGVTQTPKHLITATGQRVTLRCSPRSGDLSVYWYQQSLDQGLQFLIQYYNGEERAKGNILERFSAQQFPDLHSELNLSSLELGDSALYFCASSAQGNWKGGYTFGSGTRLTVV.

Only one count was recorded for this clone. The CDR3 DNA follows: TGTGCCAGCAGCCCAACAGGTGCCCGGTTCACTGGAAACACCATATATTTT. This translates into CASSPTGARFTGNTIYF. The chain couples TRBV11-2 to TRBJ1-3; maybe TRBD1 (5 bases). Trimming pared 5 bases from V and 2 bases from J, leaving 19 bases between. CDR3 length: 17 amino acids. The germline gives CDR1 SGHAT, CDR2 FQNNGV.

This chain links TRBV19 with TRBJ1-1; D unclear. The V end was cut by 5 bases, the J end by 0 bases, with 7 bases between. Per the germline V gene, CDR1 is LNHDA and CDR2 is SQIVND (reference sequence). The CDR3 runs to 13 residues. CDR3: CASSDRLNTEAFF. The CDR3 DNA sequence: TGTGCCAGTAGTGATAGATTGAACACTGAAGCTTTCTTT.

The J gene is TRBJ1-5, the V gene TRBV7-9, with D possibly being TRBD1 (5 bases). V was cut by 4 bases and J by 1 base, with 14 bases left in between. The germline V gene has CDR1 SEHNR and CDR2 FQNEAQ (reference sequence). The CDR3 totals 16 residues. The CDR3 sequence is CASSSIRGGSNQPQHF. The CDR3 nucleotides read TGTGCCAGCAGCTCTATCCGCGGGGGGAGCAATCAGCCCCAGCATTTT.

This sequence joins TRBV27 and TRBJ2-1; D gene unclear. Trimming stripped 2 bases from V and 6 bases from J, with 14 bases between. Per germline, CDR1 MNHEY and CDR2 SMNVEV (reference sequence). The CDR3 length is 15 residues. This chain's CDR3 is CASSLVPFTGNEQFF. The CDR3 nucleotides are TGTGCCAGCAGTTTAGTCCCGTTCACGGGCAATGAGCAGTTCTTC.

V is TRBV5-6 and J is TRBJ1-1; possibly TRBD1 for D (6 bases). The CDR3 contains 15 residues. Germline loops: CDR1 SGHDT, CDR2 YYEEEE. V was pared by 3 bases and J by 1 base, with 13 bases between. The DNA for the CDR3 is TGTGCCAGCAGCTGGGGGGGGCTATCGAACACTGAAGCTTTCTTT. Amino acids: CASSWGGLSNTEAFF.

The chain carries TRBV7-9 and TRBJ2-5, with a tentative D call TRBD1 (5 bases). The CDR3 sequence is 15 residues long. CDR1 is SEHNR and CDR2 is FQNEAQ in the germline V gene (reference sequence). Trimming stripped 4 bases from V and 5 bases from J, with 17 bases between. The DNA of the CDR3 is TGTGCCAGCAGCTCGTTCCCTAGGGGTGTGGAGACCCAGTACTTC. Translating it yields CASSSFPRGVETQYF.

This clone came up a few times. The V gene is TRBV29-1, the J gene TRBJ2-1; 7 positions agree with TRBD2. CDR1 SQVTM and CDR2 ANQGSEA come from the germline V gene. The V and J ends lost 4 bases and 3 bases, in that order; junction bases with no gene match: 12. There are 16 residues in the CDR3. The chain's CDR3 is CSVVGIWAGDYNEQFF. The CDR3 nucleotides are TGCAGCGTTGTAGGGATCTGGGCGGGGGACTACAATGAGCAGTTCTTC.

This clone was recorded once. The rearrangement uses TRBV19 and TRBJ1-1; D is unresolved. From germline, CDR1 is LNHDA and CDR2 SQIVND (reference sequence). V dropped 6 bases and J dropped 4 bases, with 12 bases sitting between them. This CDR3 has 13 amino acids. CDR3 residues: CASSPAGRTEAFF. CDR3 bases: TGTGCCAGTAGCCCTGCGGGCCGCACTGAAGCTTTCTTT.

The chain carries TRBV4-1 and TRBJ1-2; 8 bases fit TRBD1. The CDR3 loop spans 15 amino acids. The V gene's germline CDR1 is MGHRA and CDR2 YSYEKL. V was clipped by 0 bases and J by 4 bases; unmatched bases: 4. CDR3 bases: TGCGCCAGCAGCCAAGATCCGGACAGGGCCTATGGCTACACCTTC. Translating it yields CASSQDPDRAYGYTF.

This clone was observed once. Germline is not matched at one junction end, which may reflect a read error. The CDR3 DNA sequence: TGCGCCAGCGGCTTGAGCGACCGTAATTCACCCCTCCACTTT. This sequence encodes CASGLSDRNSPLHF. V and J are TRBV5-1 and TRBJ1-6; unclear D gene. CDR1 is SGHRS and CDR2 is YFSETQ in the germline V gene. The CDR3 is 14 amino acids.

This clone was recorded a few times. This chain joins TRBV29-1 and TRBJ1-1, with a weak D call TRBD1 (6 bases). The V gene's germline CDR1 is SQVTM and CDR2 ANQGSEA. This CDR3 region has 12 residues. Trimming cost V 6 bases and J 2 bases, with 10 bases left between them. The CDR3, as DNA: TGCAGCGTACAGGGTTCTAACACTGAAGCTTTCTTT. As protein: CSVQGSNTEAFF. The full variable domain, completed using reference TRBV29-1 and TRBJ1-1, is SAVISQKPSRDICQRGTSLTIQCQVDSQVTMMFWYRQQPGQSLTLIATANQGSEATYESGFVIDKFPISRPNLTFSTLTVSNMSPEDSSIYLCSVQGSNTEAFFGQGTRLTVV.